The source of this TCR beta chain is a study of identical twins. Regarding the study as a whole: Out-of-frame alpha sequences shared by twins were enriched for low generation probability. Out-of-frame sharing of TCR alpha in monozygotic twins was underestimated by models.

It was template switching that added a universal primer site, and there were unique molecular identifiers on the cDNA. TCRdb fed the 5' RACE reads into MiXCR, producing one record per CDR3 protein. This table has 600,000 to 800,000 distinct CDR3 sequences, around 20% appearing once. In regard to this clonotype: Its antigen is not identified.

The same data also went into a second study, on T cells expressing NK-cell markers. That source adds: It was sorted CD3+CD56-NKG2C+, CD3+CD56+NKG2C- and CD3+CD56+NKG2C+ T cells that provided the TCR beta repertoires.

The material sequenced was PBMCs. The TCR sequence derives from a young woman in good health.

For the CDR3, the DNA is TGTGCCAGCAGCTTAACGGCCGACGCGAAGGGGGAGCAGTACTTC. Protein product: CASSLTADAKGEQYF. This sequence joins TRBV7-6 and TRBJ2-7; D possibly corresponds to TRBD1 (5 bases). Germline V gene sequence: CDR1 SGHVS, CDR2 FNYEAQ. V lost 2 bases and J 7 bases, leaving 18 bases between the germline ends. The CDR3 runs 15 residues.